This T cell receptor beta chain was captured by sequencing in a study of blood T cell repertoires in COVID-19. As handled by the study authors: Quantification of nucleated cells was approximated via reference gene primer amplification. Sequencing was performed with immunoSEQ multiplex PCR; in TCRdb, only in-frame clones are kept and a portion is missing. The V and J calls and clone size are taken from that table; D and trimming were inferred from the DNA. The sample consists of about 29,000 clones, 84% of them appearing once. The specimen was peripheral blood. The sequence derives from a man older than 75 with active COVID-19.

The CDR3 DNA reads TGTGCCAGCAGCTTAGGGACAGGACGAGCTAACTATGGCTACACCTTC. This codes for CASSLGTGRANYGYTF. The chain has TRBV3-1 (or the pseudogene TRBV3-2) and TRBJ1-2, with 8 bases identical to TRBD1. V was pared by 5 bases and J by 0 bases, with 8 bases of the junction left unmatched. From germline, CDR1 is LGHDT and CDR2 YNNKEL (reference sequence). This CDR3 has 16 residues.